These 24 T cell receptor beta chains were all obtained from the same sample, sequenced in a study of T cells in Graves' hyperthyroidism and ophthalmopathy. What was amplified from RNA transcripts were TCR beta CDR3 regions. RT-PCR in the first round (using the HTBI primer set) targeted the TCR CDR3. TCRdb itself ran the multiplex PCR reads through MiXCR, one entry per CDR3 protein. Of 490,000 or so distinct CDR3 sequences listed, around a fifth are singletons. Sequencing used blood. These receptors all stem from a woman in her 70s with Graves' ophthalmopathy.

The sample holds a few counts of this clonotype. This chain uses TRBV2 with TRBJ2-7, with TRBD1 identical over 11 bases. The length of the CDR3 is 14 residues. Germline V gene data show CDR1 as SNHLY and CDR2 as FYNNEI. The V gene end was trimmed by 6 bases and the J gene end by 3 bases; junction bases not matched to a gene: 4. The CDR3 DNA follows: TGTGCCAGCAGAAGGGACAGGGGGGACTACGAGCAGTACTTC. Its translation is CASRRDRGDYEQYF.

A few counts support this clonotype. The chain is built from TRBV24-1 and TRBJ2-1; the match to TRBD2 covers 13 bases. Trimming cost V 5 bases and J 7 bases; bases outside gene matches: 7. The CDR3 has 16 residues. Germline V gives CDR1 KGHDR, CDR2 SFDVKD. CDR3 nucleotide sequence: TGTGCCACCAGTGCTTCCGGGACTAGCGGGACGAATGAGCAGTTCTTC. It yields the protein CATSASGTSGTNEQFF.

This clonotype was observed a few times. The chain joins TRBV7-9 to TRBJ1-4, with TRBD1 matching over 11 bases. Germline V gene lookup returns CDR1 SEHNR and CDR2 FQNEAQ (reference sequence). J was trimmed by 7 bases and V by 5 bases; bases with no gene match: 6. The CDR3 runs 15 residues. CDR3 nucleotides: TGTGCCAGCAGCCCCGCGGACAGGGGGCGTGAAAAACTGTTTTTT. As protein: CASSPADRGREKLFF.

With regard to this clonotype: A read error may be the cause here, since a much bigger clone is one base away. The chain links TRBV2 to TRBJ1-3; weak D call: TRBD1 (6 bases). Trimming removed 7 bases at V and 5 bases at J, with 15 bases between. Germline CDR1 and CDR2: SNHLY and FYNNEI. The CDR3 has 14 residues. The CDR3 region has the DNA TGTGCCAGCAAAGACGCAGGGGACCGAAACACCATATATTTT. It codes for CASKDAGDRNTIYF.

The genes are TRBV5-1 and TRBJ1-5; D unresolved. Germline V gene sequence: CDR1 SGHRS, CDR2 YFSETQ. V lost 4 bases, J lost 7 bases, and 15 bases lay in between. This CDR3 has 14 amino acids. CDR3 coding DNA: TGCGCCAGCAGCCAAGACCGAATAGGACAGCCCCAGCATTTT. Amino acids: CASSQDRIGQPQHF.

The chain uses TRBV11-3 and TRBJ2-1, with 7 positions matching TRBD1. The V segment lost 3 bases and the J segment 6 bases; nucleotides outside the gene matches: 5. This CDR3 is built from 14 residues. Per germline, CDR1 SGHNT and CDR2 YENEEA. The CDR3 is CASSLEQGTNEQFF. The DNA for the CDR3 is TGTGCCAGCAGCTTGGAACAGGGGACCAATGAGCAGTTCTTC. The full variable domain, with the rest looked up from reference TRBV11-3 and TRBJ2-1, is EAGVVQSPRYKIIEKKQPVAFWCNPISGHNTLYWYLQNLGQGPELLIRYENEEAVDDSQLPKDRFSAERLKGVDSTLKIQPAELGDSAVYLCASSLEQGTNEQFFGPGTRLTVL.

This clonotype has a single count. A read error may account for a junction end that differs from germline. The chain employs TRBV4-1 and TRBJ2-7; D possibly uses TRBD1 or TRBD2 (5 bases each). The CDR3 extends over 15 amino acids. Germline CDR1 is MGHRA and CDR2 is YSYEKL. CDR3 coding DNA: TGCACCAGCAGCGTCACCGGGACGGGCTCCTACGAGCAGTACTTC. Amino acid sequence: CTSSVTGTGSYEQYF.

The V call is TRBV12-3 or TRBV12-4, the J call TRBJ1-3, with D unresolved. The CDR3 has 16 amino acids. V was pared by 5 bases and J by 2 bases, with 16 bases between. In DNA, the CDR3 is TGTGCCAGCAGTCTCAGTCCCTCATCAGCTGGAAACACCATATATTTT. Its translation: CASSLSPSSAGNTIYF.

The rearrangement joins TRBV24-1 to TRBJ2-1, with D perhaps TRBD2 (6 bases). The germline CDR1 and CDR2 sequences are KGHDR and SFDVKD. The CDR3 is 15 residues long. V lost 3 bases, J lost 4 bases, and 12 bases lay in between. The CDR3 protein is CATSDGDLGYNEQFF. DNA for the CDR3: TGTGCCACCAGTGATGGGGACTTGGGATACAATGAGCAGTTCTTC.

There are many counts of this clonotype. V and J are TRBV3-1 and TRBJ2-3; D is unresolved. Germline V CDR1 and CDR2: LGHDT, YNNKEL (reference sequence). The CDR3 runs 15 residues. Deletions cut 0 bases from V and 5 bases from J, with 12 bases between. CDR3 residues: CASSQELIRGDTQYF. The CDR3 nucleotides read TGTGCCAGCAGCCAAGAATTAATCCGAGGAGATACGCAGTATTTT.

The gene calls are TRBV18 and TRBJ1-2; tentatively, D is TRBD1 (6 bases). The CDR3 extends over 14 amino acids. V shed 3 bases and J shed 8 bases, with 16 bases lying between them. Germline loops: CDR1 KGHSH, CDR2 LQKENI. The chain's CDR3 is CASSPQQGLEGYTF. CDR3 nucleotides: TGTGCCAGCTCACCCCAGCAGGGGTTGGAGGGCTACACCTTC.

This chain uses TRBV24-1 with TRBJ1-5; 10 bases fit TRBD1. The V segment lost 4 bases and the J segment 6 bases; nucleotides outside the gene matches: 8. Germline CDR1 and CDR2: KGHDR and SFDVKD. CDR3 length equals 16 residues. CDR3 sequence reads: CATSETGTGASQPQHF. CDR3 bases: TGTGCCACCAGTGAAACCGGGACAGGGGCGAGTCAGCCCCAGCATTTT.

Many counts were recorded for this clonotype. The chain couples TRBV2 to TRBJ1-1; D ambiguous. The CDR3 totals 13 residues. The germline CDR1 and CDR2 sequences are SNHLY and FYNNEI. Trimming shortened V by 6 bases and J by 2 bases, and 10 bases separated the two germline ends. CDR3 sequence (DNA): TGTGCCAGCAGGCGGGATTTTAACACTGAAGCTTTCTTT. Protein sequence: CASRRDFNTEAFF.

This chain uses TRBV20-1 with TRBJ2-4; a weak D match, TRBD2 (5 bases). The CDR3 extends over 14 amino acids. V was pared by 8 bases and J by 0 bases, with 14 bases between. Germline CDR1 and CDR2: DFQATT and SNEGSKA (reference sequence). This CDR3 is CSTTRTLAKNIQYF. The CDR3 DNA reads TGCAGTACCACACGGACTTTAGCCAAAAACATTCAGTACTTC.

This clonotype was observed many times. The V call is TRBV11-2, the J call TRBJ2-2, with 10 bases aligning to TRBD2. Germline assignment: CDR1 SGHAT and CDR2 FQNNGV. The ends lost 6 bases at V and 3 bases at J; junction bases unmatched: 7. The CDR3 sequence is 16 residues long. CDR3 amino acids: CASSPGLAADTGELFF. CDR3 nucleotide sequence: TGTGCCAGCAGTCCAGGACTAGCGGCGGACACCGGGGAGCTGTTTTTT.

This clonotype occurred many times. The chain combines TRBV11-2 with TRBJ2-5; D is perhaps TRBD2 (6 bases). Trimming cost V 5 bases and J 5 bases, with 15 bases left between them. Germline CDR1 SGHAT, CDR2 FQNNGV. The CDR3 sequence is 14 residues long. This CDR3 reads CASSHGPAGETQYF. CDR3 bases: TGTGCCAGCAGCCATGGCCCGGCGGGGGAGACCCAGTACTTC.

This clonotype was counted a few times. CDR3 in amino acids: CASSTRLYRDRGYNEQFF. The CDR3 bases are TGTGCCAGCAGTACTCGGCTGTACCGGGACAGAGGATACAATGAGCAGTTCTTC. The chain couples TRBV6-2 or TRBV6-3 to TRBJ2-1, with TRBD1 matching 7 bases. CDR1 is MNHEY, CDR2 SVGEGT, per germline. J was trimmed by 4 bases and V by 5 bases; bases with no gene match: 17. This CDR3 has 18 amino acids.

At least ten counts were recorded for this clonotype. The chain combines TRBV11-2 with TRBJ2-7, with 9 bases identical to TRBD1. The CDR3 extends over 17 amino acids. Trimming at V came to 0 bases and at J to 4 bases, leaving 10 bases not matched to a gene. From germline, CDR1 is SGHAT and CDR2 FQNNGV. The CDR3 here is CASSLDRAQGARYEQYF. CDR3 coding DNA: TGTGCCAGCAGCTTAGATAGGGCACAGGGGGCGCGGTACGAGCAGTACTTC.

This clonotype has more than one count but fewer than ten. V usage is TRBV20-1 and J usage is TRBJ2-7, with TRBD1 identical over 7 bases. The junction had 25 bases not matched to a gene; V was cut back by 8 bases and J by 9 bases. This CDR3 has 16 residues. Germline assignment: CDR1 DFQATT and CDR2 SNEGSKA (reference sequence). The chain's CDR3 is CSTPSLRQGTYERQYF. In nucleotides, the CDR3 is TGCAGTACTCCTTCCCTCAGACAGGGAACTTACGAGAGGCAGTACTTC.

The rearrangement uses TRBV6-1 and TRBJ2-6; 8 bases are shared with TRBD1. Germline V gives CDR1 MNHNS, CDR2 SASEGT. CDR3 length equals 17 residues. The V gene end was trimmed by 6 bases and the J gene end by 0 bases; junction bases not matched to a gene: 7. In DNA form, the CDR3 reads TGTGCCAGCAGCTCCGGGACAGGAACCTCTGGGGCCAACGTCCTGACTTTC. Encoded protein: CASSSGTGTSGANVLTF.

Ten or more counts support this clonotype. V usage is TRBV29-1 and J usage is TRBJ2-3, with 8 bases identical to TRBD2. With V trimmed by 6 bases and J by 3 bases, 8 bases remained unmatched. CDR3 length equals 14 residues. Germline V lookup: CDR1 SQVTM, CDR2 ANQGSEA. CDR3 DNA sequence: TGCAGCGTATGGCGGGAGGATTTGACAGATACGCAGTATTTT. Its translation: CSVWREDLTDTQYF.

The V and J genes are TRBV25-1 and TRBJ1-3; D not resolved. This CDR3 spans 13 amino acids. With 7 bases removed from V and 0 bases from J, the gap between germline ends came to 7 bases. The germline CDR1 and CDR2 sequences are MGHDK and SYGVNS. The CDR3 DNA is TGTGCCAGCAAGGGATTCTCTGGAAACACCATATATTTT. This translates into CASKGFSGNTIYF.

This chain's CDR3 is CASSQDRLNYGYTF. The CDR3 bases are TGTGCCAGCAGCCAGGACAGGCTCAACTATGGCTACACCTTC. V usage is TRBV5-5 and J usage is TRBJ1-2; TRBD1 matches 7 bases. The CDR3 extends over 14 amino acids. With 4 bases clipped from V and 2 bases from J, the junction kept 5 bases outside the gene matches. Germline CDR1 and CDR2: SGHKS and YYEKEE (reference sequence).

This chain uses TRBV6-1 with TRBJ2-1; 11 bases are shared with TRBD2. The V and J ends lost 5 bases and 3 bases, in that order; junction bases with no gene match: 6. CDR1 and CDR2 (germline): MNHNS, SASEGT. The CDR3 runs to 16 residues. CDR3 sequence: CASSFTGTSGYNEQFF. In DNA form, the CDR3 reads TGTGCCAGCAGTTTCACCGGGACTAGCGGCTACAATGAGCAGTTCTTC.